This TCR beta chain stems from a study of shared T cell receptors in the human thymus. This clone was counted a few times. Libraries were prepared by immunoSEQ multiplex PCR; TCRdb keeps only in-frame clonotypes and omits some of them. The table records about 380,000 clones, approximately 95% of them present only once. This CDR3 contains 13 residues. The ends were cut back, 6 bases at V and 1 base at J, with 9 bases in the middle. The germline V gene has CDR1 MNHNS and CDR2 SASEGT. The sample consisted of thymocytes. This rearrangement joins TRBV6-1 to TRBJ1-2; D gene unclear. This receptor was taken from a human donor. As DNA, the CDR3 is TGTGCCAGCAGGGAACAGAGTAACTATGGCTACACCTTC. It is translated as CASREQSNYGYTF.